The subject of this entry is one T cell receptor (beta chain). V lost 0 bases to trimming and J lost 6 bases, with 5 bases between them. Germline values: CDR1 DFQATT, CDR2 SNEGSKA (reference sequence). There are 11 residues in the CDR3. This specimen belongs to a study of shared clonotypes between healthy human individuals. Study-level information: The study drew on a couple of women and three men aged 18 to 49 as donors.

Naive CD8 populations comprised CD45RO-negative cells positively selected for CCR7, excluding terminally differentiated effector memory CD45RA+ cells. Measured with immunoSEQ multiplex PCR; TCRdb has only the in-frame clones, and not every one. In the table there are a few million clones, around 93% of which are singletons. Sequencing was performed on naive CD8+ T cells from PBMCs. The V gene is TRBV20-1, the J gene TRBJ1-1; D remains unclear. The receptor comes from a man between 18 and 35 years old in good health. Some clones in this sample may be carry-over from other donors' samples. This CDR3 reads CSARESSEAFF. In nucleotides, the CDR3 is TGCAGTGCTAGAGAGTCGTCTGAAGCTTTCTTT.